The 9 T cell receptor beta chains presented below share a single source sample, sequenced in a study of radiation and T cells in renal cell carcinoma. Here immunoSEQ multiplex PCR was the method, and the copy in TCRdb shows in-frame clones only, minus some. The repertoire includes some 100,000 clones, about 79% of them detected once, and 6% to 9% sits in the top ten. Specified time point: blood 4 weeks post-SBRT, at nephrectomy. Treatment here: 15 Gy SBRT to primary tumor, nephrectomy 4 weeks later. Sample: blood, taken from a patient whose treatment included radiotherapy and nephrectomy. All receptors come from a man aged 55 to 70 with renal cell carcinoma.

The chain employs TRBV5-1 and TRBJ2-6, with unresolved D. The V gene's germline CDR1 is SGHRS and CDR2 YFSETQ. The CDR3 totals 16 residues. V lost 0 bases, J lost 0 bases, and 7 bases lay in between. The CDR3 loop reads CASSLEEYSGANVLTF. CDR3 DNA: TGCGCCAGCAGCTTGGAGGAATACTCTGGGGCCAACGTCCTGACTTTC. Filled out from reference TRBV5-1 and TRBJ2-6, the complete variable domain reads KAGVTQTPRYLIKTRGQQVTLSCSPISGHRSVSWYQQTPGQGLQFLFEYFSETQRNKGNFPGRFSGRQFSNSRSEMNVSTLELGDSALYLCASSLEEYSGANVLTFGAGSRLTVL.

The gene calls are TRBV10-1 and TRBJ2-3, with D possibly TRBD2 on 6 matching bases. The CDR3 length is 15 residues. Between the trimmed V and J ends, which lost 3 bases and 6 bases, there was a span of 16 bases. From germline, CDR1 is WNHNN and CDR2 SYGVQD (reference sequence). The CDR3 reads CASSDGGGVPDTQYF. The CDR3 DNA reads TGCGCCAGCAGTGATGGGGGAGGCGTCCCGGATACGCAGTATTTT.

V usage is TRBV6-5 and J usage is TRBJ2-7; no firm D call. V was trimmed by 0 bases and J by 2 bases, leaving 14 bases between them. CDR1 and CDR2 from the germline V gene are MNHEY and SVGAGI. CDR3 length: 16 residues. The CDR3 DNA reads TGTGCCAGCAGTTACTCGAACGTTCCGCTTCCCTACGAGCAGTACTTC. Its translation: CASSYSNVPLPYEQYF.

This clone was recorded once. This rearrangement joins TRBV11-3 to TRBJ2-6; D remains ambiguous. The CDR3 is 15 amino acids. Germline V gives CDR1 SGHNT, CDR2 YENEEA. V was pared by 5 bases and J by 0 bases, with 8 bases between. The CDR3 is CASSLTVSGANVLTF. Written as DNA, the CDR3 is TGTGCCAGCAGCCTGACTGTCTCTGGGGCCAACGTCCTGACTTTC.

This chain uses TRBV11-2 with TRBJ2-7; TRBD2 matches at 11 bases. This CDR3 has 14 residues. Germline CDR1 SGHAT, CDR2 FQNNGV. The V segment lost 5 bases and the J segment 3 bases; nucleotides outside the gene matches: 3. CDR3 sequence (DNA): TGTGCCAGCAGCATAACTAGCGGGGGCTACGAGCAGTACTTC. Its protein is CASSITSGGYEQYF.

This chain links TRBV5-6 with TRBJ1-1, with D unclear. This CDR3 region has 11 residues. Trimming cost V 3 bases and J 8 bases, with 8 bases left between them. Germline V lookup: CDR1 SGHDT, CDR2 YYEEEE. CDR3 in DNA: TGTGCCAGCAGCTACCGGGGAGAAGCTTTCTTT. As protein: CASSYRGEAFF.

The DNA for the CDR3 is TGTGCCAGCAGCTTAGGACTAGCGGGAACCCACAATGAGCAGTTCTTC. It encodes CASSLGLAGTHNEQFF. The chain uses TRBV7-8 and TRBJ2-1; 11 positions match TRBD2. Germline-derived CDR1 and CDR2 are SGHVS and FQNEAQ. The CDR3 loop spans 16 amino acids. J lost 5 bases, V lost 1 base, and 4 bases had no gene match.

The genes are TRBV10-1 and TRBJ2-1; 13 bases map to TRBD2. Trimming cost V 3 bases and J 5 bases; bases outside gene matches: 7. The CDR3 length is 17 residues. Looked up from germline, CDR1 is WNHNN and CDR2 is SYGVQD (reference sequence). DNA for the CDR3: TGCGCCAGCAGTGACCTAGGACTAGCGGGAGCCCACAATGAGCAGTTCTTC. Translated, it gives CASSDLGLAGAHNEQFF.

The genes are TRBV7-9 and TRBJ2-1, with D possibly TRBD2 on 5 matching bases. Germline CDR1 reads SEHNR; CDR2 reads FQNEAQ (reference sequence). The CDR3 has 14 amino acids. The germline V and J ends were trimmed by 0 bases and 3 bases, with 6 bases remaining between them. CDR3 sequence reads: CASSLASGYNEQFF. The CDR3 DNA sequence: TGTGCCAGCAGCTTAGCGAGCGGCTACAATGAGCAGTTCTTC.